The 31 T cell receptor beta chains below were found in one sample sequenced in a study of Graves' ophthalmopathy and Graves' hyperthyroidism. The authors amplified TCR beta CDR3 regions from RNA transcripts. Scientists carried out first-round RT-PCR using HTBI primers and then a second-round multiplex PCR. Each CDR3 protein is one row after TCRdb ran MiXCR on the multiplex PCR reads. The sample has roughly 410,000 distinct CDR3 sequences; 15% are singletons. Sequenced: peripheral blood. The receptors were sampled from a woman younger than 35 with stable Graves' hyperthyroidism.

This clonotype was detected ten times or more. The chain is built from TRBV19 and TRBJ2-7, with 8 bases identical to TRBD2. J gave up 5 bases and V 6 bases, and 12 bases lay outside the gene matches. Germline CDR1 and CDR2: LNHDA and SQIVND (reference sequence). The CDR3 extends over 15 amino acids. In DNA, the CDR3 is TGTGCCAGTAGGATCGGGAGGGTGGGATCGGACGAGCAGTACTTC. Translated: CASRIGRVGSDEQYF.

CDR3 residues: CASSRGGSTYEQYF. CDR3 DNA sequence: TGTGCCAGCAGCCGAGGGGGCTCAACCTACGAGCAGTACTTC. The chain is built from TRBV7-6 and TRBJ2-7; TRBD1 matches 7 bases. Germline values: CDR1 SGHVS, CDR2 FNYEAQ. Trimming at V came to 5 bases and at J to 2 bases, leaving 6 bases not matched to a gene. The CDR3 is made up of 14 amino acids.

This clonotype was detected only a few times. This chain connects TRBV19 to TRBJ1-2, with 7 bases that match TRBD1. Germline assignment: CDR1 LNHDA and CDR2 SQIVND (reference sequence). This CDR3 is 15 amino acids long. With 5 bases clipped from V and 2 bases from J, the junction kept 8 bases outside the gene matches. This CDR3 is CASSSGVGQNYGYTF. CDR3 nucleotide sequence: TGTGCCAGTAGTTCGGGCGTGGGACAGAACTATGGCTACACCTTC.

Many counts were recorded for this clonotype. The chain has TRBV19 and TRBJ1-5; D call uncertain. CDR3 length equals 16 residues. V was trimmed by 8 bases and J by 0 bases, leaving 17 bases between them. In germline, CDR1 is LNHDA, CDR2 SQIVND (reference sequence). In DNA form, the CDR3 reads TGTGCCAGTGTCGCCGACGCCAGGCATAGCAATCAGCCCCAGCATTTT. Its translation is CASVADARHSNQPQHF. Looking up the rest from reference TRBV19 and TRBJ1-5 gives the full variable domain: DGGITQSPKYLFRKEGQNVTLSCEQNLNHDAMYWYRQDPGQGLRLIYYSQIVNDFQKGDIAEGYSVSREKKESFPLTVTSAQKNPTAFYLCASVADARHSNQPQHFGDGTRLSIL.

This clonotype was recorded many times. The rearrangement uses TRBV6-2 or TRBV6-3 and TRBJ2-7, with unresolved D. The CDR3 covers 12 residues. Germline V gene lookup returns CDR1 MNHEY and CDR2 SVGEGT. Trimming pared 2 bases from V and 3 bases from J, leaving 5 bases between. CDR3 sequence reads: CASSYPNYEQYF. DNA of the CDR3: TGTGCCAGCAGTTACCCGAACTACGAGCAGTACTTC.

This clonotype was recorded a few times. The chain links TRBV5-6 to TRBJ2-7; no clear D gene. Germline V gives CDR1 SGHDT, CDR2 YYEEEE. The CDR3 spans 15 residues. V was trimmed by 0 bases and J by 2 bases, leaving 12 bases between them. The DNA for the CDR3 is TGTGCCAGCAGCTTGGAAGGTATTCGTCCCTACGAGCAGTACTTC. It is translated as CASSLEGIRPYEQYF.

The chain couples TRBV19 to TRBJ1-5; TRBD1 is a possible D gene (6 bases). The germline V gene has CDR1 LNHDA and CDR2 SQIVND (reference sequence). The CDR3 is made up of 13 amino acids. V shed 5 bases and J shed 9 bases, with 14 bases lying between them. The CDR3 sequence: CASSQGTSGPQHF. CDR3 nucleotides: TGTGCCAGTAGTCAGGGGACCTCGGGGCCCCAGCATTTT.

There are a few counts of this clonotype. The rearrangement joins TRBV27 to TRBJ2-7; weak D call: TRBD1 (6 bases). CDR3 size: 13 residues. Trimming shortened V by 5 bases and J by 6 bases, and 14 bases separated the two germline ends. Germline loops: CDR1 MNHEY, CDR2 SMNVEV (reference sequence). The CDR3 here is CASSQPTGFEQYF. As DNA, the CDR3 is TGTGCCAGCAGTCAGCCCACAGGGTTCGAGCAGTACTTC.

Ten or more counts support this clonotype. This rearrangement joins TRBV12-3 or TRBV12-4 to TRBJ1-2; 8 bases agree with TRBD1. This CDR3 has 13 residues. The trim removed 7 bases at V and 4 bases at J, leaving 5 bases unmatched. The CDR3 region has the DNA TGTGCCAGCACCTTAACAGGGGGCTATGGCTACACCTTC. Amino acids: CASTLTGGYGYTF.

The rearrangement links TRBV4-2 to TRBJ1-1; 9 bases fit TRBD1. CDR1 LGHNA and CDR2 YNFKEQ come from the germline V gene. Trimming took 1 base from V and 10 from J; bases not matched to a gene: 10. The length of the CDR3 is 15 residues. The CDR3 nucleotides are TGTGCCAGCAGCCAAGGGGACAGGGAGGCATTAGTAGCTTTCTTT. Translation: CASSQGDREALVAFF.

CDR3 sequence reads: CASSYRSVGTSPLHF. Written as DNA, the CDR3 is TGTGCCAGCAGTTACCGGTCTGTCGGAACTTCACCCCTCCACTTT. The V and J genes are TRBV6-5 and TRBJ1-6; D call uncertain. Germline V gives CDR1 MNHEY, CDR2 SVGAGI. V lost 2 bases to trimming and J lost 9 bases, with 14 bases between them. The CDR3 has 15 residues.

There are many counts of this clonotype. V gene TRBV19 combines with J gene TRBJ1-5; 7 bases fit TRBD1. This CDR3 is built from 18 residues. V was clipped by 2 bases and J by 2 bases; unmatched bases: 12. Germline lookup yields CDR1 LNHDA and CDR2 SQIVND (reference sequence). CDR3 nucleotides: TGTGCCAGTAGTATATCTTGGGCAGGGGGAGAGGGCAATCAGCCCCAGCATTTT. Protein product: CASSISWAGGEGNQPQHF.

This clonotype was seen at least ten times. The genes are TRBV29-1 and TRBJ2-5; tentative D call: TRBD1 (6 bases). CDR1 and CDR2 from the germline V gene are SQVTM and ANQGSEA. V shed 7 bases and J shed 1 base, with 10 bases lying between them. This CDR3 is 12 amino acids long. The CDR3 reads CSDIRGQETQYF. For the CDR3, the DNA is TGCAGCGACATCAGGGGCCAAGAGACCCAGTACTTC.

Points on this clonotype: The CDR3 does not end in the conserved phenylalanine or tryptophan, so this is likely a read error. The V call is TRBV4-1, the J call TRBJ1-1; unclear D gene. Germline V lookup: CDR1 MGHRA, CDR2 YSYEKL. The CDR3 totals 12 residues. Trimming removed 8 bases from V and 3 bases from J, with 10 bases in between. Written as DNA, the CDR3 is TGCGCCAGCTCAGATATTTACACTGAAGCTTTCGTT. This translates into CASSDIYTEAFV.

This clonotype was counted ten times or more. The rearrangement uses TRBV12-3 or TRBV12-4 and TRBJ2-2; unclear D gene. The CDR3 runs 14 residues. V lost 6 bases and J lost 4, with 12 bases in between. This CDR3 is CASRDGTPTGELFF. In DNA, the CDR3 is TGTGCCAGCAGGGACGGAACCCCCACCGGGGAGCTGTTTTTT.

This chain uses TRBV9 with TRBJ1-3; D perhaps matches TRBD1 (5 bases). V was shortened by 0 bases and J by 0 bases, with 13 bases between the two germline ends. Germline CDR1 SGDLS, CDR2 YYNGEE. The CDR3 length is 17 residues. The CDR3 spells CASSVEPLTASGNTIYF. The CDR3 DNA follows: TGTGCCAGCAGCGTAGAGCCGTTGACAGCCTCTGGAAACACCATATATTTT.

This clonotype has just a few counts. The V call is TRBV7-3, the J call TRBJ2-2; TRBD2 matches 7 bases. Germline lookup yields CDR1 SGHTA and CDR2 FQGTGA. V lost 4 bases and J lost 4; bases outside the gene matches: 6. The CDR3 length is 15 residues. In DNA form, the CDR3 reads TGTGCCAGCAGCTCCACCCTAGCGGTCACCGGGGAGCTGTTTTTT. It is translated as CASSSTLAVTGELFF.

The CDR3 nucleotides are TGCGCCAGCAGCTTTGGGGGGTCTAGTGGCCCGTCCTACGAGCAGTACTTC. It specifies CASSFGGSSGPSYEQYF. The J gene is TRBJ2-7, the V gene TRBV5-1; weak D call: TRBD2 (6 bases). The germline gives CDR1 SGHRS, CDR2 YFSETQ. V was cut by 2 bases and J by 1 base, with 19 bases left in between. The length of the CDR3 is 17 residues.

This clonotype was counted many times. V usage is TRBV12-3 or TRBV12-4 and J usage is TRBJ2-5, with D tentatively TRBD1 or TRBD2 (6 bases each). Trimming shortened V by 3 bases and J by 5 bases, and 25 bases separated the two germline ends. The CDR3 is 18 residues long. Here the CDR3 reads CASSFASLGGQSGETQYF. CDR3 DNA: TGTGCCAGCAGTTTTGCCTCTTTGGGGGGCCAGAGTGGGGAGACCCAGTACTTC.

This clonotype appeared many times. This chain connects TRBV19 to TRBJ1-2; D possibly corresponds to TRBD1 (5 bases). Trimming stripped 6 bases from V and 3 bases from J, with 11 bases between. The germline CDR1 and CDR2 sequences are LNHDA and SQIVND (reference sequence). This CDR3 has 13 residues. The CDR3 DNA follows: TGTGCCAGTAGCATCAGGGTGTACTATGGCTACACCTTC. This sequence encodes CASSIRVYYGYTF.

V usage is TRBV12-3 or TRBV12-4 and J usage is TRBJ1-1; D is possibly TRBD1 (6 bases). CDR3 length: 14 residues. V dropped 7 bases and J dropped 1 base, with 13 bases sitting between them. In DNA form, the CDR3 reads TGTGCCAGCACCTTGAGGGGGACGAACACTGAAGCTTTCTTT. Translation gives CASTLRGTNTEAFF.

This clonotype was seen at least ten times. V is TRBV20-1 and J is TRBJ2-5, with a weak D call TRBD2 (6 bases). The CDR3 is 17 amino acids. The germline V gene has CDR1 DFQATT and CDR2 SNEGSKA (reference sequence). V was cut by 1 base and J by 4 bases, with 22 bases left in between. The CDR3 sequence is CSARAPTLASRGETQYF. The CDR3 bases are TGCAGTGCTAGAGCCCCGACGCTAGCGAGTCGAGGAGAGACCCAGTACTTC.

As regards this clonotype: This could be a read error, since a much larger clone is one nucleotide away. This chain uses TRBV20-1 with TRBJ2-6; D not resolved. Per the germline V gene, CDR1 is DFQATT and CDR2 is SNEGSKA (reference sequence). The CDR3 totals 15 residues. V was pared by 6 bases and J by 5 bases, with 17 bases between. DNA for the CDR3: TGCAGTGCCCCGGCCGGGCCCCGGTGGGCCAACGTCCTGACTTTC. Translating it yields CSAPAGPRWANVLTF.

In this sample, this clonotype turned up many times. The J gene is TRBJ1-1, the V gene TRBV5-1, with D hard to call. Germline loops: CDR1 SGHRS, CDR2 YFSETQ. This CDR3 has 12 amino acids. Trimming removed 4 bases from V and 7 bases from J, with 11 bases in between. CDR3 DNA sequence: TGCGCCAGCAGCATGGGGTGGAGTGAAGCTTTCTTT. Amino acid sequence: CASSMGWSEAFF.

This rearrangement joins TRBV2 to TRBJ1-6, with a weak D call TRBD1 (5 bases). Germline CDR1 and CDR2: SNHLY and FYNNEI. Trimming stripped 6 bases from V and 5 bases from J, with 8 bases between. This CDR3 comprises 13 residues. In DNA form, the CDR3 reads TGTGCCAGCAGGAAGGGACATAATTCACCCCTCCACTTT. It encodes CASRKGHNSPLHF.

In this sample, this clonotype turned up many times. One junction end does not reproduce the germline sequence, and a read error may be involved. This chain connects TRBV7-8 to TRBJ1-3, with D perhaps matching TRBD1 (5 bases). The germline V gene encodes CDR1 SGHVS and CDR2 FQNEAQ. The CDR3 runs to 14 residues. The CDR3 spells CVSSSRGDGNTIYF. The DNA for the CDR3 is TGTGTCAGCAGCTCTCGGGGGGATGGAAACACCATATATTTT.

This clonotype was recorded at least ten times. The V gene is TRBV19, the J gene TRBJ1-3, with 10 bases aligning to TRBD1. The CDR3 sequence is 17 residues long. Germline values: CDR1 LNHDA, CDR2 SQIVND (reference sequence). The V gene end was trimmed by 7 bases and the J gene end by 1 base; junction bases not matched to a gene: 10. The CDR3 reads CASTADRGRNSGNTIYF. The CDR3 nucleotides are TGTGCCAGTACCGCAGACAGGGGGCGAAATTCTGGAAACACCATATATTTT.

This clonotype was found many times. V is TRBV6-2 or TRBV6-3 and J is TRBJ2-5; tentatively, D is TRBD2 (5 bases). Germline CDR1 MNHEY, CDR2 SVGEGT. There are 15 residues in the CDR3. Trimming pared 6 bases from V and 5 bases from J, leaving 19 bases between. The DNA for the CDR3 is TGTGCCAGCAGCCCAAGAGCTAGCCCTAGGGAGACCCAGTACTTC. As protein: CASSPRASPRETQYF.

Ten or more counts support this clonotype. The chain carries TRBV12-5 and TRBJ1-6; 7 positions agree with TRBD1. The CDR3 spans 15 residues. CDR1 and CDR2 (germline): LGHNT, FRNRAP. V lost 1 base, J lost 5 bases, and 2 bases stayed unmatched. The CDR3 region is CASGLATGHNSPLHF. CDR3 sequence (DNA): TGTGCTAGTGGTTTGGCGACAGGGCATAATTCACCCCTCCACTTT.

This clonotype has a single count. As DNA, the CDR3 is TGTGCCACCAGTGATAGCAGAGATAACTATGGCTACACCTTC. Translation: CATSDSRDNYGYTF. The chain combines TRBV24-1 with TRBJ1-2; no clear D. V was clipped by 3 bases and J by 1 base, with 8 bases between them. The length of the CDR3 is 14 residues. Germline V lookup: CDR1 KGHDR, CDR2 SFDVKD.

This clonotype appeared a few times. Possible read error: a much larger clone is one base away. The chain recombines TRBV12-3 or TRBV12-4 with TRBJ1-5; D not resolved. The CDR3 is 14 amino acids. The CDR3 region is CASSPYHSNRPQHF. CDR3 nucleotides: TGTGCCAGCAGTCCCTACCATAGCAATCGGCCCCAGCATTTT.